One and the same sample provided the 31 T cell receptor beta chains below, sequenced in a study of T cell responses to AZD1222 COVID-19 vaccine. Method: immunoSEQ multiplex PCR; TCRdb's copy keeps in-frame clones and lacks some. The sample has about 85,000 clones, approximately 89% seen once. Sequenced here: peripheral blood, sampled on day 0 of AZD1222 vaccination. The receptors shown here come from an adult in good health.

V gene TRBV14 combines with J gene TRBJ2-5; 9 bases match TRBD1. Germline CDR1 reads SGHDN; CDR2 reads FVKESK. Trimming at V came to 4 bases and at J to 7 bases, leaving 7 bases not matched to a gene. There are 14 residues in the CDR3. CDR3: CASSPDRGLGTQYF. The CDR3 region has the DNA TGTGCCAGCAGCCCGGACAGGGGCCTGGGGACCCAGTACTTC.

The chain recombines TRBV5-1 with TRBJ2-3; 11 bases are a match to TRBD2. V lost 4 bases, J lost 7 bases, and 11 bases stayed unmatched. The length of the CDR3 is 16 residues. From germline, CDR1 is SGHRS and CDR2 YFSETQ. CDR3 region: CASSAELAGGSNTQYF. In DNA form, the CDR3 reads TGCGCCAGCAGCGCGGAGTTAGCGGGAGGGTCGAATACGCAGTATTTT. Variable domain in full (rest from reference TRBV5-1 and TRBJ2-3): KAGVTQTPRYLIKTRGQQVTLSCSPISGHRSVSWYQQTPGQGLQFLFEYFSETQRNKGNFPGRFSGRQFSNSRSEMNVSTLELGDSALYLCASSAELAGGSNTQYFGPGTRLTVL.

The V call is TRBV5-1, the J call TRBJ2-7, with a weak D call TRBD2 (6 bases). V shed 3 bases and J shed 2 bases, with 12 bases lying between them. Germline V gene lookup returns CDR1 SGHRS and CDR2 YFSETQ. The CDR3 has 14 amino acids. CDR3 nucleotides: TGCGCCAGCAGCTCTTCTAGCGCCACCTACGAGCAGTACTTC. This sequence encodes CASSSSSATYEQYF.

Comment on this clone: A junction end diverges from the germline sequence, so it may reflect a read error. The chain combines TRBV5-6 with TRBJ2-3, with 7 bases that match TRBD2. The length of the CDR3 is 11 residues. Germline V gene lookup returns CDR1 SGHDT and CDR2 YYEEEE. CDR3 in DNA: TGTGCCAGCAGCCAACCGGGACTACCAGTTTTT. It encodes CASSQPGLPVF.

The chain uses TRBV28 and TRBJ1-2; D is unclear. V was pared by 3 bases and J by 7 bases, with 9 bases between. CDR3 length: 12 residues. Looked up from germline, CDR1 is MDHEN and CDR2 is SYDVKM. CDR3 residues: CASSFSVLGYTF. The CDR3 DNA is TGTGCCAGCAGTTTTAGTGTGCTTGGCTACACCTTC.

The chain employs TRBV18 and TRBJ2-7; 8 nucleotides agree with TRBD2. Germline values: CDR1 KGHSH, CDR2 LQKENI. V lost 6 bases, J lost 5 bases, and 12 bases stayed unmatched. This CDR3 contains 15 residues. This CDR3 reads CASSRGGGLMDEQYF. CDR3 nucleotides: TGTGCCAGCTCCCGGGGCGGGGGGCTTATGGACGAGCAGTACTTC.

The chain uses TRBV5-4 and TRBJ2-1; D uncertain. Trimming took 0 bases from V and 9 from J, leaving 10 bases between them. This CDR3 comprises 13 residues. Germline V gene lookup returns CDR1 SGHNT and CDR2 YYREEE (reference sequence). The CDR3 reads CASSLAESAEQFF. CDR3 sequence (DNA): TGTGCCAGCAGCTTGGCTGAGTCGGCTGAGCAGTTCTTC.

This clone appeared a few times. The chain joins TRBV2 to TRBJ1-6; D perhaps matches TRBD1 (6 bases). The CDR3 length is 19 residues. The ends were cut back, 8 bases at V and 8 bases at J, with 31 bases in the middle. Germline values: CDR1 SNHLY, CDR2 FYNNEI. CDR3 residues: CASSKWALVQGRRDSPLHF. For the CDR3, the DNA is TGTGCCAGCTCCAAATGGGCGCTCGTGCAGGGGCGCCGCGATTCACCCCTCCACTTT.

The chain combines TRBV9 with TRBJ2-7, with 7 bases that match TRBD1. The CDR3 loop spans 16 amino acids. Germline V gene lookup returns CDR1 SGDLS and CDR2 YYNGEE. V shed 4 bases, J shed 2 bases, and the junction held 12 bases outside the gene matches. As DNA, the CDR3 is TGTGCCAGCAGCCCCCAGGCAGGGACAGAAGCCTACGAGCAGTACTTC. Amino acid sequence: CASSPQAGTEAYEQYF.

The chain recombines TRBV9 with TRBJ2-6; 8 nucleotides match TRBD1. V lost 4 bases to trimming and J lost 0 bases; unmatched junction nucleotides: 9. The CDR3 has 18 amino acids. CDR1 and CDR2 (germline): SGDLS, YYNGEE. The CDR3 DNA reads as TGTGCCAGCAGCCCCCAGTGGACAGGGAACTCTGGGGCCAACGTCCTGACTTTC. Protein sequence: CASSPQWTGNSGANVLTF.

The J gene is TRBJ1-5, the V gene TRBV30, with D possibly being TRBD1 (5 bases). The CDR3 contains 14 residues. CDR1 is GTSNPN and CDR2 is SVGIG in the germline V gene (reference sequence). V lost 2 bases and J 3 bases, leaving 11 bases between the germline ends. CDR3 in amino acids: CAWSQTGPNQPQHF. In DNA form, the CDR3 reads TGTGCCTGGAGTCAAACGGGACCCAATCAGCCCCAGCATTTT.

The gene calls are TRBV19 and TRBJ2-7, with no clear D. The CDR3 is made up of 14 amino acids. Germline V gene sequence: CDR1 LNHDA, CDR2 SQIVND (reference sequence). Trimming removed 6 bases from V and 0 bases from J, with 12 bases in between. CDR3 protein: CASSGDWGSYEQYF. CDR3 DNA: TGTGCCAGTAGCGGAGACTGGGGCTCCTACGAGCAGTACTTC.

This clone was seen once. The genes are TRBV5-4 and TRBJ2-5; possibly TRBD1 for D (5 bases). Trimming stripped 0 bases from V and 3 bases from J, with 6 bases between. CDR1 and CDR2 from the germline V gene are SGHNT and YYREEE (reference sequence). The CDR3 sequence is 13 residues long. The CDR3 region is CASSLETEETQYF. The CDR3 region has the DNA TGTGCCAGCAGCTTGGAGACAGAAGAGACCCAGTACTTC.

This chain links TRBV5-1 with TRBJ1-1; D is unclear. The ends were cut back, 0 bases at V and 8 bases at J, with 8 bases in the middle. This CDR3 region has 12 residues. The germline CDR1 and CDR2 sequences are SGHRS and YFSETQ. CDR3 region: CASSLEREEAFF. The DNA for the CDR3 is TGCGCCAGCAGCTTGGAACGGGAAGAAGCTTTCTTT.

This sequence joins TRBV30 and TRBJ2-1; weak D call: TRBD2 (5 bases). The length of the CDR3 is 14 residues. Germline lookup yields CDR1 GTSNPN and CDR2 SVGIG (reference sequence). V was shortened by 8 bases and J by 9 bases, with 23 bases between the two germline ends. CDR3 sequence reads: CAAKWERRAGEQFF. The CDR3 bases are TGTGCCGCGAAATGGGAGCGAAGGGCGGGTGAGCAGTTCTTC.

The chain employs TRBV5-1 and TRBJ1-2; D is undetermined. The CDR3 has 14 residues. Germline lookup yields CDR1 SGHRS and CDR2 YFSETQ. The V gene lost 0 bases and the J gene lost 7 bases, with 13 bases spanning the gap. As DNA, the CDR3 is TGCGCCAGCAGCTTGGAAGTCCAGCGCGTTGGCTACACCTTC. Amino acids: CASSLEVQRVGYTF.

This rearrangement joins TRBV25-1 to TRBJ2-3; D gene ambiguous. Germline values: CDR1 MGHDK, CDR2 SYGVNS. The CDR3 has 14 amino acids. Trimming cost V 4 bases and J 2 bases, with 10 bases left between them. The DNA of the CDR3 is TGTGCCAGCAGTGGGTACCAGCCCACAGATACGCAGTATTTT. It translates to CASSGYQPTDTQYF. Variable domain in full (rest from reference TRBV25-1 and TRBJ2-3): EADIYQTPRYLVIGTGKKITLECSQTMGHDKMYWYQQDPGMELHLIHYSYGVNSTEKGDLSSESTVSRIRTEHFPLTLESARPSHTSQYLCASSGYQPTDTQYFGPGTRLTVL.

This sequence joins TRBV5-1 and TRBJ1-2; D possibly corresponds to TRBD1 (5 bases). Between the trimmed V and J ends, which lost 4 bases and 4 bases, there was a span of 11 bases. This CDR3 contains 13 residues. CDR1 and CDR2 from the germline V gene are SGHRS and YFSETQ. In DNA form, the CDR3 reads TGCGCCAGCAGCCCCCCGGGGGTCTATGGCTACACCTTC. Translated: CASSPPGVYGYTF. The full variable domain, its missing parts supplied by reference TRBV5-1 and TRBJ1-2, is KAGVTQTPRYLIKTRGQQVTLSCSPISGHRSVSWYQQTPGQGLQFLFEYFSETQRNKGNFPGRFSGRQFSNSRSEMNVSTLELGDSALYLCASSPPGVYGYTFGSGTRLTVV.

V usage is TRBV7-9 and J usage is TRBJ1-4; 9 bases match TRBD1. The ends lost 5 bases at V and 4 bases at J; junction bases unmatched: 5. Germline CDR1 SEHNR, CDR2 FQNEAQ (reference sequence). The CDR3 runs to 15 residues. CDR3: CASSLGDRDNEKLFF. Here the CDR3 DNA reads TGTGCCAGCAGCCTTGGGGACAGGGATAATGAAAAACTGTTTTTT.

V and J are TRBV6-5 and TRBJ2-7; 8 positions match TRBD1. J lost 1 base, V lost 7 bases, and 6 bases had no gene match. CDR1 is MNHEY and CDR2 is SVGAGI in the germline V gene. There are 14 residues in the CDR3. CDR3 protein: CASTTGTGSYEQYF. The CDR3 coding sequence is TGTGCCAGCACCACCGGGACAGGATCCTACGAGCAGTACTTC.

V gene TRBV2 combines with J gene TRBJ1-5; the match to TRBD1 covers 7 bases. The J segment lost 2 bases and the V segment lost 1 base, leaving 11 bases of the junction unmatched. This CDR3 is built from 18 residues. Germline V CDR1 and CDR2: SNHLY, FYNNEI. The CDR3 DNA is TGTGCCAGCAGTGAAGTGAGACAGGGCCTGCGCCGCAATCAGCCCCAGCATTTT. Amino acids: CASSEVRQGLRRNQPQHF.

The rearrangement uses TRBV11-3 and TRBJ1-2; D perhaps matches TRBD1 (6 bases). V gave up 0 bases and J gave up 2 bases, with 22 bases separating them. This CDR3 spans 19 amino acids. Per germline, CDR1 SGHNT and CDR2 YENEEA. CDR3 residues: CASSLDNPATGGSNYGYTF. CDR3 sequence (DNA): TGTGCCAGCAGCTTAGATAACCCCGCAACGGGGGGCTCCAACTATGGCTACACCTTC.

The chain joins TRBV10-3 to TRBJ2-1, with TRBD2 matching over 9 bases. The CDR3 spans 19 residues. CDR1 and CDR2 (germline): ENHRY, SYGVKD. V was clipped by 5 bases and J by 5 bases; unmatched bases: 19. This CDR3 is CAISPSSPGLAIVNNEQFF. As DNA, the CDR3 is TGTGCCATCAGTCCCTCCTCCCCGGGACTAGCTATCGTCAACAATGAGCAGTTCTTC.

V usage is TRBV24-1 and J usage is TRBJ2-1, with D possibly being TRBD1 or TRBD2 (5 bases each). The CDR3 runs 14 residues. Looked up from germline, CDR1 is KGHDR and CDR2 is SFDVKD. V gave up 5 bases and J gave up 7 bases, with 14 bases separating them. The CDR3 region has the DNA TGTGCCACCAGTGTTCCGGGACCAAGAAATGAGCAGTTCTTC. It translates to CATSVPGPRNEQFF.

The chain recombines TRBV20-1 with TRBJ1-4; D might be TRBD1 (5 bases). Germline-derived CDR1 and CDR2 are DFQATT and SNEGSKA (reference sequence). Trimming took 3 bases from V and 3 from J, leaving 11 bases between them. The CDR3 consists of 14 residues. Here the CDR3 reads CSASQTVANEKLFF. Written as DNA, the CDR3 is TGCAGTGCTAGTCAGACAGTCGCTAATGAAAAACTGTTTTTT.

V usage is TRBV7-8 and J usage is TRBJ1-1; no clear D. The CDR3 consists of 13 residues. CDR1 and CDR2 from the germline V gene are SGHVS and FQNEAQ. Trimming removed 5 bases from V and 7 bases from J, with 14 bases in between. The CDR3 spells CASSVSPTFEAFF. The CDR3 nucleotides are TGTGCCAGCAGCGTAAGTCCAACATTTGAAGCTTTCTTT.

The chain couples TRBV2 to TRBJ1-1; the D gene is possibly TRBD1 (6 bases). Trimming removed 0 bases at V and 8 bases at J, with 10 bases between. CDR1 is SNHLY, CDR2 FYNNEI, per germline. The CDR3 length is 13 residues. This CDR3 is CASSEATGWEAFF. CDR3 bases: TGTGCCAGCAGTGAAGCGACAGGCTGGGAAGCTTTCTTT.

The CDR3 coding sequence is TGTGCCAGCCAAAAAGAGCGGGTCCTATACACTGAAGCTTTCTTT. Translated: CASQKERVLYTEAFF. The rearrangement uses TRBV7-9 and TRBJ1-1; D call uncertain. V lost 8 bases, J lost 3 bases, and 19 bases lay in between. CDR3 length equals 15 residues. The germline V gene has CDR1 SEHNR and CDR2 FQNEAQ (reference sequence). Drawing the rest from reference TRBV7-9 and TRBJ1-1, the complete variable domain is DTGVSQNPRHKITKRGQNVTFRCDPISEHNRLYWYRQTLGQGPEFLTYFQNEAQLEKSRLLSDRFSAERPKGSFSTLEIQRTEQGDSAMYLCASQKERVLYTEAFFGQGTRLTVV.

The V call is TRBV3-1 (or the pseudogene TRBV3-2), the J call TRBJ1-1, with 7 bases that match TRBD1. There are 16 residues in the CDR3. Germline CDR1 reads LGHDT; CDR2 reads YNNKEL (reference sequence). With 1 base clipped from V and 5 bases from J, the junction kept 10 bases outside the gene matches. The CDR3 DNA is TGTGCCAGCAGCCAAGGAAGCGTCAGGGGGGGGACTGAAGCTTTCTTT. The encoded protein is CASSQGSVRGGTEAFF.

The rearrangement uses TRBV10-2 and TRBJ2-5; 11 bases align to TRBD2. The CDR3 is made up of 17 amino acids. The germline gives CDR1 WSHSY, CDR2 SAAADI. Trimming took 1 base from V and 5 from J; bases not matched to a gene: 9. CDR3 residues: CASSEFKLAGVGETQYF. The DNA for the CDR3 is TGCGCCAGCAGTGAGTTTAAACTAGCGGGAGTCGGTGAGACCCAGTACTTC.

The chain is built from TRBV19 and TRBJ1-5; maybe TRBD1 (6 bases). The length of the CDR3 is 15 residues. The germline gives CDR1 LNHDA, CDR2 SQIVND (reference sequence). The V end was cut by 6 bases, the J end by 0 bases, with 12 bases between. The CDR3 region has the DNA TGTGCCAGTAGCCCACAGGGTCCTAGCAATCAGCCCCAGCATTTT. It specifies CASSPQGPSNQPQHF.